This TCR beta chain is from a study of T cell repertoires in cytomegalovirus infection. Study-level background: CMV epitopes that were recently identified and HLA-C-restricted were used alongside well-studied HLA-B-restricted ones. Study-level points and caveats: Frequencies of public TCR beta families were cumulated, and this identified carriers of CMV plus the relevant HLA.

V was clipped by 10 bases and J by 8 bases, with 17 bases between them. CDR1 and CDR2 (germline): MNHEY, SVGEGT. The CDR3 contains 12 residues. Worth noting for this clonotype: Its antigen is undetermined.

MiXCR, applied by TCRdb to the reads, yields one record per CDR3 protein. The sample includes 550,000 to 850,000 distinct CDR3 sequences, 33% of them seen just once. This chain connects TRBV6-2 or TRBV6-3 to TRBJ1-2; unclear D gene. The material was cultured PBMCs, obtained from culture after CMV antigen stimulation. This sequence originates from a human donor in good health (CMV status not recorded). Some clones in this sample may be carry-over from other donors' samples. In DNA, the CDR3 is TGTGCCACTATGGACCAACCGCGCGGCTACACCTTC. It encodes CATMDQPRGYTF.